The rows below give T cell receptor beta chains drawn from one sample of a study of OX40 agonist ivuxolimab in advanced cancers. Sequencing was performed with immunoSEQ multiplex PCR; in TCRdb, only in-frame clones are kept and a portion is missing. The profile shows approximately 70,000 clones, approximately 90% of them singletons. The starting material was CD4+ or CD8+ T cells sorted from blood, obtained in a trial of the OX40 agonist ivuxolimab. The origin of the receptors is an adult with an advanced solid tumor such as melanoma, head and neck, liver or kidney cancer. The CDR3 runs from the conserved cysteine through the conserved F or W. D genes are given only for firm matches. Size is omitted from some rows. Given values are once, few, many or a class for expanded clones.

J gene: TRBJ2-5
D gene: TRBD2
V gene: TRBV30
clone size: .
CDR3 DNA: TGTGCCTGGAGTTTAAGCGGGGGGGCGTCGGGGACCCAGTACTTC
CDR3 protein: CAWSLSGGASGTQYF

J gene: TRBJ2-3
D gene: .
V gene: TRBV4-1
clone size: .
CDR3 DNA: TGCGCCAGCAGCCAAGATCCAGGTGATACGCAGTATTTT
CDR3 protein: CASSQDPGDTQYF

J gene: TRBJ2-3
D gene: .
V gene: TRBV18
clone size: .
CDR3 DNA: TGTGCCAGCTCACCCGGACAATACACAGATACGCAGTATTTT
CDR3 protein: CASSPGQYTDTQYF

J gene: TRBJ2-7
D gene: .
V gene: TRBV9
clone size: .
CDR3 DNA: TGTGCCAGCAGCGAAACGACACAGGCTAACGGAGAGCAGTACTTC
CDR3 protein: CASSETTQANGEQYF

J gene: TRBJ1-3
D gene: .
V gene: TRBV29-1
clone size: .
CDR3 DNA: TGCAGCGCACGCCTGGACAGCGGTGGAAACACCATATATTTT
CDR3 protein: CSARLDSGGNTIYF

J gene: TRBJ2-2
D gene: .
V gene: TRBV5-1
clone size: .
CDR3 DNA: TGCGCCAGCAGCTTTGAAGGGGGGATCACCGGGGAGCTGTTTTTT
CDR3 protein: CASSFEGGITGELFF

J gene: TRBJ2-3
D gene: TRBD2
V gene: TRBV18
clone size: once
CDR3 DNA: TGTGCCAGCTCACCGCGTTCGCTAGCGGGAGAATGGGGCACAGATACGCAGTATTTT
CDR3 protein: CASSPRSLAGEWGTDTQYF

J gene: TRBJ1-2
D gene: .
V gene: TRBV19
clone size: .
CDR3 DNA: TGTGCCAGTAGTATTTATACTGTTTCTACCTATGGCTACACCTTC
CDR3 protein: CASSIYTVSTYGYTF

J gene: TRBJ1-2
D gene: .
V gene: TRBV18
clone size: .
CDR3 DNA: TGTGCCAGCTCGCCAAGCCCGGGCGGCTACACCTTC
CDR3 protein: CASSPSPGGYTF

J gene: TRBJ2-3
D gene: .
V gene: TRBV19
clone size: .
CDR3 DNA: TGTGCCAGTGCTGGATCGCGGTCAGGGGGGACAGATACGCAGTATTTT
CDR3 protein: CASAGSRSGGTDTQYF

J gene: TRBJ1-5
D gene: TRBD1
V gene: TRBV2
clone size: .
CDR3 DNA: TGTGCCAGCAGGGAGGGGGCAGGGGGCAATCAGCCCCAGCATTTT
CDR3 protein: CASREGAGGNQPQHF

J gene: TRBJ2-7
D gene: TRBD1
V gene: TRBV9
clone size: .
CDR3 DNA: TGTGCCAGCAACGGCGGGACAGGGGCAAGGGAGCAGTACTTC
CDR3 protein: CASNGGTGAREQYF

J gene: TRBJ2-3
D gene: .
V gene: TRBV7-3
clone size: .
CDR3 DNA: TGTGCCAGCAGGGTGGACAGCAACACAGATACGCAGTATTTT
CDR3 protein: CASRVDSNTDTQYF

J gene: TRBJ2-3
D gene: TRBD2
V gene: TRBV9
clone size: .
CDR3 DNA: TGTGCCAGCAGCGTAGGAGCGGGGGGCCATACAGATACGCAGTATTTT
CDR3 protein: CASSVGAGGHTDTQYF

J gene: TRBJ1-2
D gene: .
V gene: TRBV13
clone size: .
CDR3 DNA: TGTGCCAGCAGCGCCGGGGACGGCTATGGCTACACCTTC
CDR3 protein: CASSAGDGYGYTF

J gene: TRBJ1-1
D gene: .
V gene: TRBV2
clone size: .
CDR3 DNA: TGTGCCAGCAGTGAAATGGGGGGCGCTTTCTTT
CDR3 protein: CASSEMGGAFF

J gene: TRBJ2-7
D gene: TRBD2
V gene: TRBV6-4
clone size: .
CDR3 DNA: TGTGCCAGCAGTGACTCTGTCTTAGCGGGTCCCAAACGGGGATACGAGCAGTACTTC
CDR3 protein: CASSDSVLAGPKRGYEQYF

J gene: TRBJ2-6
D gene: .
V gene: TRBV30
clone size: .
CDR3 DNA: TGTGCCTGTCCCACTCCTAGCTCTGGGGCCAACGTCCTGACTTTC
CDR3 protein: CACPTPSSGANVLTF

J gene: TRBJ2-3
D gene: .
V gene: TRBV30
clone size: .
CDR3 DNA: TGTGCCTGGAGTGTAAATAGCCCAGATACGCAGTATTTT
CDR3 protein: CAWSVNSPDTQYF

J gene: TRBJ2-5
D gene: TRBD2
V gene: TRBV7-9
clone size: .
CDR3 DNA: TGTGCCAGCAGCTTGGGGACTAGCGAAGAGACCCAGTACTTC
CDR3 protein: CASSLGTSEETQYF

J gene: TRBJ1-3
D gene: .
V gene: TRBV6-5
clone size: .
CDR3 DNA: TGTGCCAGCAGTTACGACAGGACCGCTGGAAACACCATATATTTT
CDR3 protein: CASSYDRTAGNTIYF

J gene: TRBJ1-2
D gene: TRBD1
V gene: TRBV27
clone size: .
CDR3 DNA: TGTGCCAGCAGCTCTATTCCGGGACAGGGAAAGGATTTGGGCTACACCTTC
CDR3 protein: CASSSIPGQGKDLGYTF

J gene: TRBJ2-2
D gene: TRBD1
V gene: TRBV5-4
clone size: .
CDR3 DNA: TGTGCCAGCAGCTCGGGACAGACCACCGGGGAGCTGTTTTTT
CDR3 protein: CASSSGQTTGELFF

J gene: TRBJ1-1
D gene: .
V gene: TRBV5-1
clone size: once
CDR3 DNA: TGCGCCAGCAGCTTCCAGGGCCCGACTGAAGCTTTCTTT
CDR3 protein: CASSFQGPTEAFF

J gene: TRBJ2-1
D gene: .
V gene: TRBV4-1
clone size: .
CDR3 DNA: TGCGCCAGCAGGGGGGGACCGTACAATGAGCAGTTCTTC
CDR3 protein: CASRGGPYNEQFF

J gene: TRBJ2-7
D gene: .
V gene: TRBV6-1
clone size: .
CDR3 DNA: TGTGCCAGCAAGGCGGATCACGCAGGCCACGAGCAGTACTTC
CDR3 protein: CASKADHAGHEQYF

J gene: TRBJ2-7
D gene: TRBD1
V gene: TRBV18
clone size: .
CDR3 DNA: TGTGCCAGCTCGCTCACGTGGACAGGCTCCTACGAGCAGTACTTC
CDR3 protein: CASSLTWTGSYEQYF

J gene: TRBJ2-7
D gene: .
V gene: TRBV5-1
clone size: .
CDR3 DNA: TGCGCCAGCAGCTTTGACACCTACGAGCAGTACTTC
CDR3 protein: CASSFDTYEQYF

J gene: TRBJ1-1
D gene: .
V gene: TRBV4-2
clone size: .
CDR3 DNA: TGTGCCAGCAGCTCCTATGAAGCTTTCTTT
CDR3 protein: CASSSYEAFF

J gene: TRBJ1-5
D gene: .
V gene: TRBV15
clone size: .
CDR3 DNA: TGTGCCACCAGTTTCGGGCAGGATAGCAATCAGCCCCAGCATTTT
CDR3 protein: CATSFGQDSNQPQHF

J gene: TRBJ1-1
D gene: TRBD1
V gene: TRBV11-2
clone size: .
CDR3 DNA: TGTGCCAGCAGCTTAGATCGGACAGGGAAGCTTTTCTTT
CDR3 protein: CASSLDRTGKLFF

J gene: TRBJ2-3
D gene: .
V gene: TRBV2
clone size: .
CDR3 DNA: TGTGCCAGCACACTAGGAGCAGATACGCAGTATTTT
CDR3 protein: CASTLGADTQYF

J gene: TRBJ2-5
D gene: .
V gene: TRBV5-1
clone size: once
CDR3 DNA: TGCGCCAGCAGCTTGGGACCGAGCCAAGAGACCCAGTACTTC
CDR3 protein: CASSLGPSQETQYF

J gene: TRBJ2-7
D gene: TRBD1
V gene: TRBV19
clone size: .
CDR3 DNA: TGTGCCAGTAGTTCGGGACAGACCTACGAGCAGTACTTC
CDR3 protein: CASSSGQTYEQYF

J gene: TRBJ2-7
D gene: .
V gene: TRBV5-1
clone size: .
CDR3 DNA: TGCGCCAGCAGGCAACTCGGCGAGCAGTACTTC
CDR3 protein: CASRQLGEQYF

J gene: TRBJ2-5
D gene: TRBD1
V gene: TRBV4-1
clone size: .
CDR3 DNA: TGCGCCAGCAGCCAAGAGTACAGGGGCCACCAAGAGACCCAGTACTTC
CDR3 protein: CASSQEYRGHQETQYF

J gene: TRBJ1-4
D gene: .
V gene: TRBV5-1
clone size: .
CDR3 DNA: TGCGCCAGCAGCTTGGGAGAAACGAAGCCTTGGGAAAAACTGTTTTTT
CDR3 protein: CASSLGETKPWEKLFF

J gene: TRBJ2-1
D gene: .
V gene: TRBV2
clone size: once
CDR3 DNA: TGTGCCAGCAGTGACAAACTGTGGGGCTCCTACAATGAGCAGTTCTTC
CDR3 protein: CASSDKLWGSYNEQFF

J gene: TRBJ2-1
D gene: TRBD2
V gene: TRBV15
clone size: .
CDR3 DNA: TGTGCCACCAGCAGAGATTGGGTTAGCGGGAGTGGTGAGCAGTTCTTC
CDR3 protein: CATSRDWVSGSGEQFF

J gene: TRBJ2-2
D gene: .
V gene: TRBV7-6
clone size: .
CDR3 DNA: TGTGCCAGCAGCCTGGTCCGGGGAGTGACCGGGGAGCTGTTTTTT
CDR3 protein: CASSLVRGVTGELFF

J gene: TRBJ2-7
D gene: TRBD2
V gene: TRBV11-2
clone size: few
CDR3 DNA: TGTGCCAGCAGCTTTAGTGCGGGAGGGTACCCCTACGAGCAGTACTTC
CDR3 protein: CASSFSAGGYPYEQYF

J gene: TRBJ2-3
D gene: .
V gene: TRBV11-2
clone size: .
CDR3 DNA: TGTGCCAGCAGCTTAGGATTGGGCGCCGTCGGAAGCACAGATACGCAGTATTTT
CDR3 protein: CASSLGLGAVGSTDTQYF

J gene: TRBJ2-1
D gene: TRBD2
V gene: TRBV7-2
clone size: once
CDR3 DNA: TGTGCCAGCAGCTTAGAGTCTAGCGGGCCTCATGAGCAGTTCTTC
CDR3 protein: CASSLESSGPHEQFF

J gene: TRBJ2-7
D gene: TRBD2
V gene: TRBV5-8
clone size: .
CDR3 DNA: TGTGCCAGCAACCCCCGTGGGAGCGGGGTTATCGGCGAGCAGTACTTC
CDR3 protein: CASNPRGSGVIGEQYF

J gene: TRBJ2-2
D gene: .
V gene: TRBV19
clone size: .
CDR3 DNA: TGTGCCAGTAGTGTACCAATTGACCTTTACACCGGGGAGCTGTTTTTT
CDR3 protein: CASSVPIDLYTGELFF

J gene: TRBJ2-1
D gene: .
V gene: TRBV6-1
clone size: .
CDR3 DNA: TGTGCCAGCACACCGGCCCAATACAATGAGCAGTTCTTC
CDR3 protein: CASTPAQYNEQFF

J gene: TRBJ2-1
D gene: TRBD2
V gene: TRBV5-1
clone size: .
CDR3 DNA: TGCGCCAGCAGCTTGGGTAGCGGGGCCTTCTCCTACAATGAGCAGTTCTTC
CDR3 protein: CASSLGSGAFSYNEQFF

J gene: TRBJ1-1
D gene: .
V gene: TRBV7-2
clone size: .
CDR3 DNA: TGTGCCAGCAGCTTAGTTTTGAACACTGAAGCTTTCTTT
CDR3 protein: CASSLVLNTEAFF

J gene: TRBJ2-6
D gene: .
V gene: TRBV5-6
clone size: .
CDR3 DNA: TGTGCCAGCAGCTTCGTCTCTGGGGCCAACGTCCTGACTTTC
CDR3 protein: CASSFVSGANVLTF

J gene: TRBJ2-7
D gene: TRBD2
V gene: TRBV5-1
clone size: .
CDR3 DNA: TGCGCCAGCAGCTTGGGGCCTAGCGGGGTTTACGAGCAGTACTTC
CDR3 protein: CASSLGPSGVYEQYF

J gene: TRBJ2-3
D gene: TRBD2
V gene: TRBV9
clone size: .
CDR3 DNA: TGTGCCAGCAGCGCCCGACTAGCGGGGGGAGATACGCAGTATTTT
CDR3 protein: CASSARLAGGDTQYF

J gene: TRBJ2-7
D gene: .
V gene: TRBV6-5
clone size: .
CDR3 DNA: TGTGCCAGCAGCCGCCTTGGACAGCTGGGCGAGCAGTACTTC
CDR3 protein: CASSRLGQLGEQYF

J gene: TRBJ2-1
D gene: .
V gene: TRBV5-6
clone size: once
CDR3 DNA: TGTGCCAGCAGCCCCTATACCGACAGATTCTTCAATGAGCAGTTCTTC
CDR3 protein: CASSPYTDRFFNEQFF